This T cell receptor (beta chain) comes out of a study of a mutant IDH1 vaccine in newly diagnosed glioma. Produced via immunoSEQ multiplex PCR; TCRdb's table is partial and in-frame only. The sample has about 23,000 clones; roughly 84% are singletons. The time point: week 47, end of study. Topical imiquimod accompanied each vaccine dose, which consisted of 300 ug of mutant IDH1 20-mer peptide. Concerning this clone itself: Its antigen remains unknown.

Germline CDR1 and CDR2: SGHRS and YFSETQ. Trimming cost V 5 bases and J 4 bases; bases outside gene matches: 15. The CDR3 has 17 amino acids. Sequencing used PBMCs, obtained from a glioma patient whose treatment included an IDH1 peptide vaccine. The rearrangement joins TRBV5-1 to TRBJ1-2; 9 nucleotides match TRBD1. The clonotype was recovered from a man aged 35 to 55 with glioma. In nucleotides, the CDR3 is TGCGCCAGCAGTTCAACCCCGGGACAGGGTGGGATCTATGGCTACACCTTC. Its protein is CASSSTPGQGGIYGYTF. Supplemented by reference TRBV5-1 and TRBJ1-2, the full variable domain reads KAGVTQTPRYLIKTRGQQVTLSCSPISGHRSVSWYQQTPGQGLQFLFEYFSETQRNKGNFPGRFSGRQFSNSRSEMNVSTLELGDSALYLCASSSTPGQGGIYGYTFGSGTRLTVV.